Presented here are 31 T cell receptor beta chains from one specimen sequenced in a study of blood T cell repertoires in COVID-19. The protocol was immunoSEQ multiplex PCR, while the TCRdb copy is restricted to in-frame clones and leaves out a portion. Of 200,000 to 300,000 clones in the sample, roughly 91% were seen once. Sequencing was done on a sample of PBMCs or T cells enriched from blood (not recorded which). These receptors came from a man aged 35 to 55 who had recovered from COVID-19.

The J gene is TRBJ1-5, the V gene TRBV7-4; D call uncertain. CDR3 size: 16 residues. CDR1 and CDR2 (germline): SGHVT, SQSDAQ. The V gene lost 7 bases and the J gene lost 0 bases, with 16 bases spanning the gap. CDR3 in DNA: TGTGCCAGCACCCGGGTGGTAACCCATAGCAATCAGCCCCAGCATTTT. Its translation is CASTRVVTHSNQPQHF.

This clone came up once. This rearrangement joins TRBV4-1 to TRBJ2-3; 16 bases are shared with TRBD2. This CDR3 is built from 18 residues. Germline loops: CDR1 MGHRA, CDR2 YSYEKL. V gave up 3 bases and J gave up 3 bases; unmatched junction bases: 6. CDR3 in amino acids: CASSHRGTSGGATDTQYF. The CDR3 coding sequence is TGCGCCAGCAGCCACCGTGGGACTAGCGGGGGGGCGACAGATACGCAGTATTTT.

The rearrangement uses TRBV25-1 and TRBJ1-2; D is ambiguous. Trimming stripped 2 bases from V and 6 bases from J, with 10 bases between. CDR3 length equals 13 residues. Germline V CDR1 and CDR2: MGHDK, SYGVNS. The CDR3 DNA reads TGTGCCAGCAGTGAACCCGGGATCCATGGCTACACCTTC. Translating it yields CASSEPGIHGYTF.

This chain joins TRBV28 and TRBJ2-1, with 9 bases identical to TRBD2. Germline V gene sequence: CDR1 MDHEN, CDR2 SYDVKM. This CDR3 contains 15 residues. The V segment lost 5 bases and the J segment 9 bases; nucleotides outside the gene matches: 11. CDR3 amino acids: CASSNSGSKGGEQFF. DNA for the CDR3: TGTGCCAGCAGTAATAGCGGGAGCAAGGGGGGTGAGCAGTTCTTC.

This clone has a handful of counts. V usage is TRBV10-3 and J usage is TRBJ2-7, with a possible D match to TRBD2 (6 bases). This CDR3 comprises 16 residues. V lost 3 bases and J lost 0, with 15 bases in between. Germline CDR1 and CDR2: ENHRY and SYGVKD. CDR3: CAISDMTRTFSYEQYF. The CDR3 coding sequence is TGTGCCATCAGTGACATGACTAGGACCTTCTCCTACGAGCAGTACTTC.

V and J are TRBV6-1 and TRBJ1-6; D call uncertain. Trimming shortened V by 1 base and J by 2 bases, and 9 bases separated the two germline ends. Looked up from germline, CDR1 is MNHNS and CDR2 is SASEGT. The CDR3 length is 16 residues. CDR3 protein: CASSEERSTYNSPLHF. The DNA for the CDR3 is TGTGCCAGCAGTGAAGAAAGGAGTACCTATAATTCACCCCTCCACTTT.

The chain employs TRBV25-1 and TRBJ2-3; TRBD1 matches 7 bases. Germline V gene sequence: CDR1 MGHDK, CDR2 SYGVNS. Losses at the gene ends were 1 base for V and 4 bases for J; bases not matched to a gene: 5. The CDR3 is 15 amino acids. The CDR3 coding sequence is TGTGCCAGCAGTGAATCCTGGACAGGCTCAGATACGCAGTATTTT. Protein sequence: CASSESWTGSDTQYF.

The gene calls are TRBV10-3 and TRBJ1-1, with 10 bases identical to TRBD1. This CDR3 comprises 16 residues. V dropped 3 bases and J dropped 4; count of bases not matched to a gene: 8. CDR1 and CDR2 (germline): ENHRY, SYGVKD. CDR3 region: CAISDPGQGRFTEAFF. The DNA for the CDR3 is TGTGCCATCAGTGACCCGGGACAGGGGCGTTTCACTGAAGCTTTCTTT.

This sequence joins TRBV5-1 and TRBJ2-7; 10 nucleotides match TRBD1. CDR3 length equals 13 residues. Trimming cost V 5 bases and J 5 bases; bases outside gene matches: 4. Germline CDR1 SGHRS, CDR2 YFSETQ. CDR3 sequence: CASRGTGAHEQYF. The CDR3 DNA reads TGCGCCAGCAGAGGGACAGGGGCCCACGAGCAGTACTTC.

J is TRBJ1-6 and V is TRBV18; a weak D match, TRBD1 (5 bases). Per the germline V gene, CDR1 is KGHSH and CDR2 is LQKENI. Trimming took off 5 bases at V and 0 bases at J, with 11 bases between the two ends. There are 16 residues in the CDR3. In DNA form, the CDR3 reads TGTGCCAGCTCATCAGACAGTGTCTCCTATAATTCACCCCTCCACTTT. Translated, it gives CASSSDSVSYNSPLHF.

This chain connects TRBV7-2 to TRBJ2-1; possible D gene TRBD1, 6 bases. CDR3 size: 13 residues. CDR1 is SGHTA, CDR2 FQGNSA, per germline. Trimming took 6 bases from V and 5 from J, leaving 11 bases between them. The CDR3 here is CASSSGQHNEQFF. The CDR3 coding sequence is TGTGCCAGCAGTTCAGGACAGCACAATGAGCAGTTCTTC.

V and J are TRBV9 and TRBJ2-1, with TRBD2 matching 11 bases. V trimming: 4 bases; J trimming: 0 bases; junction bases outside the gene matches: 18. Germline V gene lookup returns CDR1 SGDLS and CDR2 YYNGEE. CDR3 length: 21 amino acids. The CDR3 spells CASSTSNSGGANYASYNEQFF. The CDR3 bases are TGTGCCAGCAGCACCTCGAATAGCGGGGGGGCCAATTATGCCTCCTACAATGAGCAGTTCTTC.

The chain links TRBV5-4 to TRBJ1-5; D gene uncertain. The length of the CDR3 is 13 residues. Between the trimmed V and J ends, which lost 0 bases and 5 bases, there was a span of 6 bases. CDR1 SGHNT and CDR2 YYREEE come from the germline V gene (reference sequence). The CDR3 is CASSLGTDQPQHF. CDR3 bases: TGTGCCAGCAGCTTGGGCACGGATCAGCCCCAGCATTTT. The full variable domain, rest sourced from reference TRBV5-4 and TRBJ1-5, is ETGVTQSPTHLIKTRGQQVTLRCSSQSGHNTVSWYQQALGQGPQFIFQYYREEENGRGNFPPRFSGLQFPNYSSELNVNALELDDSALYLCASSLGTDQPQHFGDGTRLSIL.

The V call is TRBV15, the J call TRBJ2-1; 9 nucleotides agree with TRBD1. V was pared by 4 bases and J by 6 bases, with 10 bases of the junction left unmatched. The CDR3 is 16 residues long. Germline V lookup: CDR1 LNHNV, CDR2 YYDKDF (reference sequence). CDR3 loop: CATSTPGTGIFNEQFF. The CDR3 DNA reads as TGTGCCACCAGCACCCCCGGGACAGGGATATTCAATGAGCAGTTCTTC.

The chain uses TRBV5-1 and TRBJ2-1; no clear D gene. CDR1 is SGHRS, CDR2 YFSETQ, per germline. The CDR3 runs 14 residues. With 0 bases removed from V and 6 bases from J, the gap between germline ends came to 10 bases. CDR3 bases: TGCGCCAGCAGCTTGGCGCTAGGTTCCAATGAGCAGTTCTTC. Its translation is CASSLALGSNEQFF.

The rearrangement joins TRBV5-4 to TRBJ2-7; a weak D match, TRBD2 (7 bases). CDR1 is SGHNT, CDR2 YYREEE, per germline (reference sequence). The ends were cut back, 4 bases at V and 1 base at J, with 15 bases in the middle. The CDR3 is made up of 15 amino acids. The CDR3 sequence is CASSREGGNSYEQYF. The CDR3 DNA reads TGTGCCAGCAGCCGCGAGGGGGGGAATTCCTACGAGCAGTACTTC.

A few counts support this clone. The gene calls are TRBV9 and TRBJ2-7, with TRBD2 matching over 8 bases. CDR1 is SGDLS and CDR2 is YYNGEE in the germline V gene. The CDR3 consists of 16 residues. V lost 0 bases and J lost 3; bases outside the gene matches: 8. The CDR3 nucleotides are TGTGCCAGCAGCGTAGGAAGCGGGGGCCTTAACTACGAGCAGTACTTC. It is translated as CASSVGSGGLNYEQYF.

V is TRBV9 and J is TRBJ2-1, with 9 nucleotides matching TRBD1. The germline V gene has CDR1 SGDLS and CDR2 YYNGEE. Germline trimming cut 2 bases from V and 8 bases from J; bases unmatched to any gene: 8. The CDR3 contains 15 residues. DNA for the CDR3: TGTGCCAGCAGCGTCTTGGGACAGGGTAGGGATGAGCAGTTCTTC. It yields the protein CASSVLGQGRDEQFF.

This chain uses TRBV7-9 with TRBJ2-2, with 7 nucleotides matching TRBD1. The germline V gene encodes CDR1 SEHNR and CDR2 FQNEAQ (reference sequence). This CDR3 is 16 amino acids long. J lost 0 bases, V lost 2 bases, and 3 bases had no gene match. The CDR3 is CASSLLGQTNTGELFF. The DNA for the CDR3 is TGTGCCAGCAGCTTACTGGGACAGACGAACACCGGGGAGCTGTTTTTT.

The V and J genes are TRBV5-1 and TRBJ1-6; 10 bases match TRBD1. The CDR3 sequence is 15 residues long. V lost 4 bases to trimming and J lost 9 bases; unmatched junction nucleotides: 7. Germline V CDR1 and CDR2: SGHRS, YFSETQ. CDR3 region: CASSTRTGGSSPLHF. The DNA for the CDR3 is TGCGCCAGCAGCACGAGGACAGGGGGTAGTTCACCCCTCCACTTT.

CDR3 residues: CASSPLSGYTEAFF. CDR3 sequence (DNA): TGTGCCAGCAGCCCCCTCTCGGGTTACACTGAAGCTTTCTTT. The chain uses TRBV3-1 (or the pseudogene TRBV3-2) and TRBJ1-1; no clear D. Germline V gene lookup returns CDR1 LGHDT and CDR2 YNNKEL (reference sequence). The CDR3 has 14 residues. Trimming left V 4 bases short and J 3 bases short, with 12 bases between.

The V gene is TRBV11-2, the J gene TRBJ2-1; 11 nucleotides match TRBD2. V gave up 1 base and J gave up 9 bases; unmatched junction bases: 11. Germline V gene data show CDR1 as SGHAT and CDR2 as FQNNGV. This CDR3 comprises 17 residues. Written as DNA, the CDR3 is TGTGCCAGCAGCTTAGGAAGCACTAGCGGGAGTTGGGGTGAGCAGTTCTTC. It encodes CASSLGSTSGSWGEQFF.

The chain joins TRBV7-2 to TRBJ2-5; 10 nucleotides line up with TRBD2. This CDR3 is built from 15 residues. With 5 bases clipped from V and 7 bases from J, the junction kept 10 bases outside the gene matches. Looked up from germline, CDR1 is SGHTA and CDR2 is FQGNSA. The CDR3 nucleotides are TGTGCCAGCAGCGGGACTAGCGCTACCACATGGACCCAGTACTTC. Its translation: CASSGTSATTWTQYF.

The gene calls are TRBV3-1 (or the pseudogene TRBV3-2) and TRBJ2-7; D ambiguous. CDR1 is LGHDT and CDR2 is YNNKEL in the germline V gene (reference sequence). The CDR3 totals 17 residues. The V end lost 1 base, the J end lost 0 bases, and 16 bases lay between the germline ends. CDR3 bases: TGTGCCAGCAGCCAAGCCAATGAAGCGCGGAGCTCCTACGAGCAGTACTTC. This gives the protein CASSQANEARSSYEQYF.

CDR3 protein: CASRLQVNTEAFF. DNA for the CDR3: TGTGCCAGCAGGTTACAGGTAAACACTGAAGCTTTCTTT. V and J are TRBV12-3 or TRBV12-4 and TRBJ1-1, with D possibly TRBD1 on 5 matching bases. The length of the CDR3 is 13 residues. V lost 6 bases to trimming and J lost 2 bases, with 10 bases between them.

The gene calls are TRBV5-1 and TRBJ2-7, with D unclear. CDR1 is SGHRS, CDR2 YFSETQ, per germline. The CDR3 has 13 amino acids. Trimming removed 1 base from V and 1 base from J, with 6 bases in between. Here the CDR3 DNA reads TGCGCCAGCAGCTTGAGTCAGTCCTACGAGCAGTACTTC. Protein: CASSLSQSYEQYF.

This chain links TRBV9 with TRBJ1-1, with D possibly matching TRBD1 (6 bases). The CDR3 length is 22 residues. Trimming took 3 bases from V and 6 from J, leaving 39 bases between them. Germline lookup yields CDR1 SGDLS and CDR2 YYNGEE. The CDR3 sequence: CASSGPGTEPSANRWGPAEAFF. Written as DNA, the CDR3 is TGTGCCAGCAGCGGGCCTGGGACGGAGCCAAGCGCCAACCGATGGGGGCCCGCTGAAGCTTTCTTT. Filled out from reference TRBV9 and TRBJ1-1, the complete variable domain reads DSGVTQTPKHLITATGQRVTLRCSPRSGDLSVYWYQQSLDQGLQFLIQYYNGEERAKGNILERFSAQQFPDLHSELNLSSLELGDSALYFCASSGPGTEPSANRWGPAEAFFGQGTRLTVV.

This chain connects TRBV12-5 to TRBJ2-1; 7 bases are a match to TRBD2. The CDR3 extends over 16 amino acids. Germline V lookup: CDR1 LGHNT, CDR2 FRNRAP. With 3 bases clipped from V and 5 bases from J, the junction kept 10 bases outside the gene matches. This chain's CDR3 is CASGFRAFLADNEQFF. DNA for the CDR3: TGTGCTAGTGGTTTTAGGGCCTTTCTAGCGGACAATGAGCAGTTCTTC.

This chain links TRBV3-1 (or the pseudogene TRBV3-2) with TRBJ2-5, with TRBD2 matching 15 bases. Germline V CDR1 and CDR2: LGHDT, YNNKEL (reference sequence). This CDR3 has 19 amino acids. V trimming: 2 bases; J trimming: 1 base; junction bases outside the gene matches: 8. The chain's CDR3 is CASSQKGLAGGRLQETQYF. CDR3 DNA sequence: TGTGCCAGCAGCCAAAAGGGACTAGCGGGAGGAAGACTCCAAGAGACCCAGTACTTC.

The chain links TRBV3-1 (or the pseudogene TRBV3-2) to TRBJ2-1; the D gene is possibly TRBD1 (5 bases). V was cut by 1 base and J by 6 bases, with 13 bases left in between. Germline CDR1 and CDR2: LGHDT and YNNKEL (reference sequence). CDR3 size: 15 residues. The DNA for the CDR3 is TGTGCCAGCAGCCAAGGCAGGGTAACCAGCAATGAGCAGTTCTTC. Translating it yields CASSQGRVTSNEQFF.

The chain employs TRBV7-8 and TRBJ2-1; 9 bases match TRBD2. The J segment lost 0 bases and the V segment lost 4 bases, leaving 4 bases of the junction unmatched. Looked up from germline, CDR1 is SGHVS and CDR2 is FQNEAQ. The CDR3 totals 16 residues. CDR3 loop: CASSSAGGGSYNEQFF. CDR3 bases: TGTGCCAGCAGCTCCGCGGGAGGGGGCTCCTACAATGAGCAGTTCTTC. The full variable domain, with the rest looked up from reference TRBV7-8 and TRBJ2-1, is GAGVSQSPRYKVAKRGQDVALRCDPISGHVSLFWYQQALGQGPEFLTYFQNEAQLDKSGLPSDRFFAERPEGSVSTLKIQRTQQEDSAVYLCASSSAGGGSYNEQFFGPGTRLTVL.